Each of the 24 T cell receptor beta chains below was sequenced from the same sample in a study of T cells expressing NK-cell markers. TCRdb reprocessed the 5' RACE reads, with one entry per CDR3 protein and no DNA. In all, the sample yields some 600,000 distinct CDR3 sequences. Sequenced input: blood T cells: a sorted CD56 or NKG2C T cell subset, CD4+ or CD8+ T cells, or bulk PBMC T cells (not recorded which). Receptor source: a man between 18 and 35 years old in good health.

The chain employs TRBV12-3 or TRBV12-4 and TRBJ2-1; TCRdb names TRBD1, which stays unverified in the absence of DNA. This CDR3 comprises 16 residues. The CDR3 reads CASRRRQGGSYNEQFF.

The genes are TRBV29-1 and TRBJ1-2. This CDR3 has 11 amino acids. Germline CDR1 and CDR2: SQVTM and ANQGSEA. The CDR3 sequence: CSVASFYGYTF.

The J gene is TRBJ2-2, the V gene TRBV6-2 or TRBV6-3. The CDR3 spans 15 residues. Germline V gene sequence: CDR1 MNHEY, CDR2 SVGEGT. The CDR3: CASSYGEDLTGELFF.

V is TRBV29-1 and J is TRBJ2-4; TCRdb selects TRBD1, and the lack of DNA leaves this call unchecked. The CDR3 length is 12 residues. Germline V gene sequence: CDR1 SQVTM, CDR2 ANQGSEA. The CDR3 spells CSVVFQGNIQYF.

The chain is built from TRBV9 and TRBJ2-3; TCRdb's D call of TRBD2 is untestable without DNA. This CDR3 has 15 residues. CDR1 and CDR2 from the germline V gene are SGDLS and YYNGEE. CDR3: CASSAFSGGVDTQYF.

V usage is TRBV12-3 or TRBV12-4 and J usage is TRBJ2-1. The CDR3 spans 16 residues. The chain's CDR3 is CASRFSGLSTYNEQFF.

V usage is TRBV7-2 and J usage is TRBJ1-3. Germline V gene data show CDR1 as SGHTA and CDR2 as FQGNSA. This CDR3 region has 14 residues. The CDR3 reads CASSLDWAPDTIYF.

CDR3 in amino acids: CASALTDEQFF. V and J are TRBV2 and TRBJ2-1. Looked up from germline, CDR1 is SNHLY and CDR2 is FYNNEI. CDR3 size: 11 residues.

The chain carries TRBV4-2 and TRBJ2-1; TCRdb returns TRBD1, unconfirmable since there is no DNA. Per the germline V gene, CDR1 is LGHNA and CDR2 is YNFKEQ. The CDR3 has 14 residues. CDR3 protein: CASRASGSYNEQFF.

CDR3 residues: CSVGLGDEAFF. The rearrangement joins TRBV29-1 to TRBJ1-1; the TCRdb D gene call, TRBD1, has no DNA to confirm it. Germline lookup yields CDR1 SQVTM and CDR2 ANQGSEA. The CDR3 sequence is 11 residues long.

The rearrangement links TRBV4-1 to TRBJ1-5; TCRdb selects TRBD1, and the lack of DNA leaves this call unchecked. Germline-derived CDR1 and CDR2 are MGHRA and YSYEKL. This CDR3 contains 15 residues. The CDR3 loop is CASSQGGGTMEPQHF.

V is TRBV4-2 and J is TRBJ2-4. In germline, CDR1 is LGHNA, CDR2 YNFKEQ. CDR3 length: 16 amino acids. CDR3 in amino acids: CASSQERVLTKNIQYF.

The chain joins TRBV14 to TRBJ2-1; no DNA is available, so the TRBD1 call from TCRdb remains unchecked. The germline CDR1 and CDR2 sequences are SGHDN and FVKESK. The CDR3 consists of 17 residues. This CDR3 reads CASSRDRGILSYNEQFF.

The chain combines TRBV7-2 with TRBJ2-1. Germline V lookup: CDR1 SGHTA, CDR2 FQGNSA. The CDR3 runs to 14 residues. CDR3 sequence reads: CASSLVTGINEQFF.

This chain joins TRBV12-3 or TRBV12-4 and TRBJ2-1; TCRdb proposes TRBD1, but this gene call is untestable without DNA. The CDR3 extends over 12 amino acids. This CDR3 reads CASRGERNEQFF.

The gene calls are TRBV7-6 and TRBJ2-3; the D gene TCRdb calls, TRBD2, cannot be checked with no DNA. Germline V lookup: CDR1 SGHVS, CDR2 FNYEAQ. The CDR3 covers 20 residues. CDR3 protein: CASRNRSTGTSGRSADTQYF.

The chain combines TRBV11-2 with TRBJ2-3; TCRdb designates TRBD2, a call that cannot be tested without DNA. The germline gives CDR1 SGHAT, CDR2 FQNNGV. This CDR3 has 15 residues. CDR3 region: CASSFTSGRADTQYF.

The chain combines TRBV5-1 with TRBJ2-3; TCRdb's D gene call, TRBD2, goes unchecked for lack of DNA. The CDR3 extends over 18 amino acids. Germline CDR1 and CDR2: SGHRS and YFSETQ. CDR3 amino acids: CASSVTGTSGTSTDTQYF.

The chain couples TRBV5-1 to TRBJ2-7; lacking DNA, the TRBD1 call made by TCRdb goes unchecked. The CDR3 is 15 amino acids. Germline loops: CDR1 SGHRS, CDR2 YFSETQ. The CDR3 is CASTLLGTGGREQYF.

The J gene is TRBJ2-2, the V gene TRBV5-1. The CDR3 covers 14 residues. Germline values: CDR1 SGHRS, CDR2 YFSETQ. The CDR3 region is CASSPGLDTGELFF.

CDR3 residues: CATSRVRLTRGANVLTF. V is TRBV15 and J is TRBJ2-6. In germline, CDR1 is LNHNV, CDR2 YYDKDF (reference sequence). This CDR3 spans 17 amino acids. The full variable domain, rest sourced from reference TRBV15 and TRBJ2-6, is DAMVIQNPRYQVTQFGKPVTLSCSQTLNHNVMYWYQQKSSQAPKLLFHYYDKDFNNEADTPDNFQSRRPNTSFCFLDIRSPGLGDTAMYLCATSRVRLTRGANVLTFGAGSRLTVL.

The CDR3 protein is CASSRLDFFAGELFF. V is TRBV5-1 and J is TRBJ2-2; TCRdb names TRBD2, which stays unverified in the absence of DNA. CDR1 is SGHRS, CDR2 YFSETQ, per germline. There are 15 residues in the CDR3.

The genes are TRBV20-1 and TRBJ1-6; the D call from TCRdb, TRBD1, cannot be confirmed without DNA. CDR1 DFQATT and CDR2 SNEGSKA come from the germline V gene (reference sequence). CDR3 length: 16 amino acids. CDR3 loop: CSASPRQGSYNSPLHF.

This rearrangement joins TRBV5-5 to TRBJ2-5. The CDR3 runs to 15 residues. Looked up from germline, CDR1 is SGHKS and CDR2 is YYEKEE (reference sequence). CDR3 in amino acids: CASSLGGGFQETQYF.